Listed here are 20 T cell receptor beta chains from one sample, sequenced in a study of immune evolution from preneoplasia to lung adenocarcinoma. Assay: immunoSEQ multiplex PCR; the TCRdb copy retains only in-frame clones and omits some. The sample lists 5,000 or so clones, roughly 72% occurring once. The sequenced sample was FFPE adjacent normal lung tissue. Source of these receptors: a person aged 60 to 85 with lung adenocarcinoma.

This clone was observed a single time. V and J are TRBV7-2 and TRBJ2-3; a possible D gene is TRBD2 (6 bases). The CDR3 runs to 14 residues. V was pared by 1 base and J by 4 bases, with 9 bases between. Germline assignment: CDR1 SGHTA and CDR2 FQGNSA. This chain's CDR3 is CASSLGGASDTQYF. The CDR3 DNA sequence: TGTGCCAGCAGCTTAGGCGGGGCCTCAGATACGCAGTATTTT. Full variable domain (outside the CDR3, taken from reference TRBV7-2 and TRBJ2-3): GAGVSQSPSNKVTEKGKDVELRCDPISGHTALYWYRQSLGQGLEFLIYFQGNSAPDKSGLPSDRFSAERTGGSVSTLTIQRTQQEDSAVYLCASSLGGASDTQYFGPGTRLTVL.

The chain links TRBV9 to TRBJ1-2; no reliable D call. Trimming removed 4 bases from V and 7 bases from J, with 11 bases in between. CDR1 is SGDLS, CDR2 YYNGEE, per germline. The CDR3 length is 12 residues. DNA of the CDR3: TGTGCCAGCAGCCCCACGGATGGTGGCTACACCTTC. It translates to CASSPTDGGYTF.

This clone was observed a handful of times. V and J are TRBV2 and TRBJ1-4; maybe TRBD1 (6 bases). Trimming removed 7 bases at V and 3 bases at J, with 12 bases between. Germline V CDR1 and CDR2: SNHLY, FYNNEI. This CDR3 contains 14 residues. The CDR3 DNA sequence: TGTGCCAGCATTCAGGGGTTAGCTAATGAAAAACTGTTTTTT. This gives the protein CASIQGLANEKLFF.

This sequence joins TRBV4-1 and TRBJ1-2; 7 nucleotides match TRBD1. J was trimmed by 3 bases and V by 0 bases; bases with no gene match: 16. CDR1 and CDR2 from the germline V gene are MGHRA and YSYEKL. The CDR3 is made up of 19 amino acids. As DNA, the CDR3 is TGCGCCAGCAGCCAAGAACCCGCGACAGGGACCCTCGGGGACTATGGCTACACCTTC. This translates into CASSQEPATGTLGDYGYTF.

This rearrangement joins TRBV28 to TRBJ2-3; D is undetermined. This CDR3 has 14 amino acids. Germline V gene lookup returns CDR1 MDHEN and CDR2 SYDVKM. Trimming left V 9 bases short and J 4 bases short, with 17 bases between. The DNA of the CDR3 is TGTGCCAGTGAAAATAATGAGACCCCAGATACGCAGTATTTT. As protein: CASENNETPDTQYF.

This chain links TRBV21-1 with TRBJ1-4; the table's D call TRBD1 went unverified against the DNA. TRBV21-1 is designated a pseudogene. This CDR3 region has 17 residues. In DNA form, the CDR3 reads TGTGCCAGCAGCAAAGTACTTCTGAGACAGGCGCGGGAAAAACTGTTTTTT. The encoded protein is CASSKVLLRQAREKLFF.

This clone was counted only a few times. The J gene is TRBJ1-1, the V gene TRBV30, with TRBD1 matching over 9 bases. In germline, CDR1 is GTSNPN, CDR2 SVGIG (reference sequence). Germline trimming cut 5 bases from V and 0 bases from J; bases unmatched to any gene: 10. The CDR3 runs to 16 residues. Here the CDR3 reads CAWVPGQGPMNTEAFF. The CDR3 region has the DNA TGTGCCTGGGTACCGGGACAGGGACCTATGAACACTGAAGCTTTCTTT.

The J gene is TRBJ1-2, the V gene TRBV10-3, with D unresolved. Germline-derived CDR1 and CDR2 are ENHRY and SYGVKD. With 5 bases removed from V and 0 bases from J, the gap between germline ends came to 7 bases. This CDR3 has 13 amino acids. Here the CDR3 DNA reads TGTGCCATCAGTCCTGGGACTAACTATGGCTACACCTTC. As protein: CAISPGTNYGYTF.

The gene calls are TRBV29-1 and TRBJ2-5; possible D gene TRBD2, 5 bases. Germline CDR1 and CDR2: SQVTM and ANQGSEA. The CDR3 extends over 14 amino acids. V dropped 5 bases and J dropped 4 bases, with 17 bases sitting between them. CDR3 coding DNA: TGCAGCGTTTGCGCAGCGAGCGGCCCAGAGACCCAGTACTTC. Amino acid sequence: CSVCAASGPETQYF.

A remark on this clone: The same CDR3 also results from other DNA sequences found in this sample. The chain links TRBV11-2 to TRBJ2-7, with D possibly TRBD2 on 7 matching bases. CDR3 size: 16 residues. From germline, CDR1 is SGHAT and CDR2 FQNNGV. The V gene lost 5 bases and the J gene lost 1 base, with 18 bases spanning the gap. The chain's CDR3 is CASSPRGAGGSYEQYF. The CDR3 DNA is TGTGCCAGCAGCCCCCGGGGGGCCGGTGGGTCCTACGAGCAGTACTTC.

The chain combines TRBV11-1 with TRBJ2-3; the match to TRBD1 covers 7 bases. From germline, CDR1 is SGHAT and CDR2 FQDESV (reference sequence). The trim removed 5 bases at V and 2 bases at J, leaving 4 bases unmatched. The CDR3 has 14 amino acids. The CDR3 DNA reads TGTGCCAGCAGCCGGGACAGCTACACAGATACGCAGTATTTT. Its protein product is CASSRDSYTDTQYF.

The table lists this clone with a count of one. CDR3 in amino acids: CAWSVQTGGYEQYF. Written as DNA, the CDR3 is TGTGCCTGGAGTGTACAGACAGGGGGCTACGAGCAGTACTTC. The genes are TRBV30 and TRBJ2-7, with 9 bases aligning to TRBD1. The length of the CDR3 is 14 residues. Germline V gene data show CDR1 as GTSNPN and CDR2 as SVGIG (reference sequence). V lost 0 bases to trimming and J lost 3 bases; unmatched junction nucleotides: 3.

The chain carries TRBV20-1 and TRBJ2-3, with no clear D. Germline V CDR1 and CDR2: DFQATT, SNEGSKA (reference sequence). The CDR3 has 11 residues. Trimming took off 3 bases at V and 6 bases at J, with 7 bases between the two ends. Written as DNA, the CDR3 is TGCAGTGCTAGCCAGTACGATACGCAGTATTTT. This translates into CSASQYDTQYF.

This chain uses TRBV28 with TRBJ2-5; unclear D gene. Looked up from germline, CDR1 is MDHEN and CDR2 is SYDVKM. The CDR3 loop spans 10 amino acids. Trimming shortened V by 6 bases and J by 5 bases, and 4 bases separated the two germline ends. The CDR3 DNA is TGTGCCAGCAGCCTGGAGACCCAGTACTTC. Its protein product is CASSLETQYF.

The chain has TRBV5-1 and TRBJ1-1; 9 bases line up with TRBD1. With V trimmed by 4 bases and J by 2 bases, 9 bases remained unmatched. Germline CDR1 and CDR2: SGHRS and YFSETQ. The CDR3 contains 16 residues. The CDR3 nucleotides are TGCGCCAGCAGCCTGGAGGGGACAGGGATTAACACTGAAGCTTTCTTT. This translates into CASSLEGTGINTEAFF. Supplemented by reference TRBV5-1 and TRBJ1-1, the full variable domain reads KAGVTQTPRYLIKTRGQQVTLSCSPISGHRSVSWYQQTPGQGLQFLFEYFSETQRNKGNFPGRFSGRQFSNSRSEMNVSTLELGDSALYLCASSLEGTGINTEAFFGQGTRLTVV.

The chain carries TRBV2 and TRBJ1-2, with TRBD1 matching 7 bases. J gave up 5 bases and V 11 bases, and 11 bases lay outside the gene matches. This CDR3 has 13 amino acids. Germline values: CDR1 SNHLY, CDR2 FYNNEI. In nucleotides, the CDR3 is TGTGCCGCCCAGGGGGGGTCCCTATATGGCTACACCTTC. Translated: CAAQGGSLYGYTF.

This clone was observed a single time. The rearrangement links TRBV5-1 to TRBJ2-5, with 11 bases lining up with TRBD2. The trim removed 4 bases at V and 1 base at J, leaving 12 bases unmatched. The CDR3 spans 18 residues. CDR1 SGHRS and CDR2 YFSETQ come from the germline V gene. The DNA for the CDR3 is TGCGCCAGCAGCCTCGGACCGTCCGGGACTAGCGGCCAAGAGACCCAGTACTTC. Translation gives CASSLGPSGTSGQETQYF.

V is TRBV27 and J is TRBJ2-2; either TRBD1 or TRBD2 may supply D (5 bases each). Germline loops: CDR1 MNHEY, CDR2 SMNVEV (reference sequence). V was trimmed by 0 bases and J by 5 bases, leaving 10 bases between them. The length of the CDR3 is 15 residues. This chain's CDR3 is CASSLSGTETGELFF. CDR3 coding DNA: TGTGCCAGCAGTTTATCCGGGACGGAGACCGGGGAGCTGTTTTTT.

V gene TRBV30 combines with J gene TRBJ1-2; D unresolved. Trimming pared 4 bases from V and 6 bases from J, leaving 12 bases between. Germline V lookup: CDR1 GTSNPN, CDR2 SVGIG (reference sequence). The CDR3 contains 12 residues. CDR3 residues: CAWNLAQNGYTF. The CDR3 nucleotides are TGTGCCTGGAACCTGGCTCAAAATGGCTACACCTTC.

The gene calls are TRBV6-1 and TRBJ2-1; tentative D call: TRBD1 (6 bases). Germline-derived CDR1 and CDR2 are MNHNS and SASEGT. There are 15 residues in the CDR3. Trimming stripped 6 bases from V and 6 bases from J, with 18 bases between. CDR3 coding DNA: TGTGCCAGCAGCTTCTCTCTTGGGGGCGGCAATGAGCAGTTCTTC. Translating gives CASSFSLGGGNEQFF.